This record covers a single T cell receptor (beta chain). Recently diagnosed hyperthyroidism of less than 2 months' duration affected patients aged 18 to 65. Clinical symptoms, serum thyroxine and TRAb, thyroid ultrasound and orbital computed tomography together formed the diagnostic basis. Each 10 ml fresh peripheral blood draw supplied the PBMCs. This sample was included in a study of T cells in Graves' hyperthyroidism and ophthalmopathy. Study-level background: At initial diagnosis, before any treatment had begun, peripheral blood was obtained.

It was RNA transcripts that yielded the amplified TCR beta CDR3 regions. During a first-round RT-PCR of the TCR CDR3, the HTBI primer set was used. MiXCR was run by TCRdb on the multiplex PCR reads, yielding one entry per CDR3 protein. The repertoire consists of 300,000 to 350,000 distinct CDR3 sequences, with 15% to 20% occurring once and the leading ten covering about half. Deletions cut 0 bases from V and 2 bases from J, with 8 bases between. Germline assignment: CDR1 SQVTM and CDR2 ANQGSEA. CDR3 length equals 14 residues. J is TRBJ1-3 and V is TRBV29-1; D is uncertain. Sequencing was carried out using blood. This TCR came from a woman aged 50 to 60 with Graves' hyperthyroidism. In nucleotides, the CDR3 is TGCAGCGTTGAAGATTCCGGAACTGGAAACACCATATATTTT. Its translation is CSVEDSGTGNTIYF.